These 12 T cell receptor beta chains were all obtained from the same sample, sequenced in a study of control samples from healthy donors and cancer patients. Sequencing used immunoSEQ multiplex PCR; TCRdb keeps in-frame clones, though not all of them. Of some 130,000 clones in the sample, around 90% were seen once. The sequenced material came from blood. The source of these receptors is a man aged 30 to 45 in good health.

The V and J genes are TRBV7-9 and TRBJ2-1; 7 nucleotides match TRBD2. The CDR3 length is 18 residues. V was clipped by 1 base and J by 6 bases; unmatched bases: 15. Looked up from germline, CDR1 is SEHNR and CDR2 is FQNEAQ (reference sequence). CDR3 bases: TGTGCCAGCAGCTTAGGGGGCCTACTAGCGAGGGTGGGCAATGAGCAGTTCTTC. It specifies CASSLGGLLARVGNEQFF.

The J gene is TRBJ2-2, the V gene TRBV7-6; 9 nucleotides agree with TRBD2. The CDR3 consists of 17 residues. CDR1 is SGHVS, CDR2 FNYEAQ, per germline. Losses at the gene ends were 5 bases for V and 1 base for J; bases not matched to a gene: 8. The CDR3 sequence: CASSGGLAGKNTGELFF. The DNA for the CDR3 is TGTGCCAGCAGCGGCGGCCTAGCGGGGAAGAACACCGGGGAGCTGTTTTTT.

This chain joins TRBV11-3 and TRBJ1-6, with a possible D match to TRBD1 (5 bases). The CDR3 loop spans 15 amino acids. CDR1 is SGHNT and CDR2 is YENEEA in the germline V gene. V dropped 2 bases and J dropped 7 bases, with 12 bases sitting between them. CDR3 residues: CASSLSQGGNSPLHF. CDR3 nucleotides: TGTGCCAGCAGCTTAAGCCAGGGAGGAAATTCACCCCTCCACTTT.

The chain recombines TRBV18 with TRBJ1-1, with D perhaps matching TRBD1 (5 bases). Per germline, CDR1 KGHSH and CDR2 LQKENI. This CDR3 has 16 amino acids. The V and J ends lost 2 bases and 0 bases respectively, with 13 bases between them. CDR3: CASSPVAGLMNTEAFF. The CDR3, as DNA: TGTGCCAGCTCACCAGTGGCAGGGCTTATGAACACTGAAGCTTTCTTT.

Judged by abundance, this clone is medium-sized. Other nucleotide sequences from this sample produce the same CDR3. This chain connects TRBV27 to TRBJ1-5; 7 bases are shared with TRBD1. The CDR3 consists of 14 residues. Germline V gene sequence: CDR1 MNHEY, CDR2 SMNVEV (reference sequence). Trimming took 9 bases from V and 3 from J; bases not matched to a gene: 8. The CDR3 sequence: CASSPGQVNQPQHF. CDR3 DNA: TGTGCCAGTTCCCCTGGACAGGTCAATCAGCCCCAGCATTTT.

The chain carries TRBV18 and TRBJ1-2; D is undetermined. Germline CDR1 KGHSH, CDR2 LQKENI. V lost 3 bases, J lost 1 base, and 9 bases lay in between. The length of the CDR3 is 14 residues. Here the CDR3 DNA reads TGTGCCAGCTCACCCGCGACGGATAACTATGGCTACACCTTC. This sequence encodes CASSPATDNYGYTF.

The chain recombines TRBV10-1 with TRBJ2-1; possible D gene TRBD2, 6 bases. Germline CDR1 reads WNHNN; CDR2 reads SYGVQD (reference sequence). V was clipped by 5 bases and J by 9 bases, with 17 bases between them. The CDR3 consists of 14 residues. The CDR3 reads CASSRVGRAGEQFF. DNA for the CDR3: TGCGCCAGCAGTCGGGTGGGAAGAGCGGGTGAGCAGTTCTTC.

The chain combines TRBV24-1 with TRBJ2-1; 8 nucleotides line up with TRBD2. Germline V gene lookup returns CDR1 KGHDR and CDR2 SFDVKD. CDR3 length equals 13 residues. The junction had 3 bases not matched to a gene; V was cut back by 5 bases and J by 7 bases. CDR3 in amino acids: CATSGGRYNEQFF. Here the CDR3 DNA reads TGTGCCACCAGTGGCGGGAGGTATAATGAGCAGTTCTTC.

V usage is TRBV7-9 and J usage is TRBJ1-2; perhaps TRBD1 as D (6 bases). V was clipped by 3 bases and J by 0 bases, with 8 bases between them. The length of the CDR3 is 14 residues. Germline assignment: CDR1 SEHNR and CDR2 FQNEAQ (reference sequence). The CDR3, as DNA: TGTGCCAGCAGCTTGGGGACACCTAACTATGGCTACACCTTC. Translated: CASSLGTPNYGYTF.

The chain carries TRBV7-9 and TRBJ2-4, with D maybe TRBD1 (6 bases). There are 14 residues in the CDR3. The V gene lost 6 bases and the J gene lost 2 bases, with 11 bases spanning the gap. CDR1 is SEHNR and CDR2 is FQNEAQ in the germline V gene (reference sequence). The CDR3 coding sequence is TGTGCCAGCAGTCAGGACAGCTCCAAAAACATTCAGTACTTC. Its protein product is CASSQDSSKNIQYF.

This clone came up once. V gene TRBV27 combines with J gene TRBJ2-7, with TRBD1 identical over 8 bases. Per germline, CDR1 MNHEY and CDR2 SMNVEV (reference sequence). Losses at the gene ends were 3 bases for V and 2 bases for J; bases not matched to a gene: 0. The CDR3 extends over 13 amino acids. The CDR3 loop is CASSFRGPYEQYF. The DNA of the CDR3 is TGTGCCAGCAGTTTCAGGGGGCCCTACGAGCAGTACTTC.

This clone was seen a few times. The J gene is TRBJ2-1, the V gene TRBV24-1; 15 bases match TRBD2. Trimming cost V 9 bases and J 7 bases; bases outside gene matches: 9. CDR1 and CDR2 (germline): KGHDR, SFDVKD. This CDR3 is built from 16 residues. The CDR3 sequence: CATGTSGRTLGNEQFF. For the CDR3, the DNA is TGTGCCACCGGGACTAGCGGGAGGACCCTGGGGAATGAGCAGTTCTTC.